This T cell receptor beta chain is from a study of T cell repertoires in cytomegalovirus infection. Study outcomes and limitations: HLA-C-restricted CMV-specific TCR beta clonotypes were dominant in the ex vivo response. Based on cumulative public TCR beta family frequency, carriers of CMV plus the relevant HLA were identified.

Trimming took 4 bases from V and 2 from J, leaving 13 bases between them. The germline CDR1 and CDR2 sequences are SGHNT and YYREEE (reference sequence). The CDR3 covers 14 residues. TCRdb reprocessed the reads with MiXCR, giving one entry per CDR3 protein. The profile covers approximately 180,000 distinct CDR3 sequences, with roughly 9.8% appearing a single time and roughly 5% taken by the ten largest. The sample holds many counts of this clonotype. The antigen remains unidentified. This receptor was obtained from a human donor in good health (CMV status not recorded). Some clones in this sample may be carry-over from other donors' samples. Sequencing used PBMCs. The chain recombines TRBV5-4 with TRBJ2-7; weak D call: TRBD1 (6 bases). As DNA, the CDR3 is TGTGCCAGCAGCCGCCAACAGGGCCCCTACGAGCAGTACTTC. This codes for CASSRQQGPYEQYF.